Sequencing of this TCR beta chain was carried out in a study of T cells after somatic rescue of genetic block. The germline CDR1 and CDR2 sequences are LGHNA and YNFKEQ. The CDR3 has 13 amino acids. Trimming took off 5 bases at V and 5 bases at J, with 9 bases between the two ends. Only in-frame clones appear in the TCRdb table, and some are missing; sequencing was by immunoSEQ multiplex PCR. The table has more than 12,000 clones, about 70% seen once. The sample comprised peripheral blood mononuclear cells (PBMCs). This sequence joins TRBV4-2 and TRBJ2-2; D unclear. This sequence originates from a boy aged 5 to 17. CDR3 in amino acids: CASSFYITGELFF. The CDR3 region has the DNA TGTGCCAGCAGCTTCTATATTACCGGGGAGCTGTTTTTT.